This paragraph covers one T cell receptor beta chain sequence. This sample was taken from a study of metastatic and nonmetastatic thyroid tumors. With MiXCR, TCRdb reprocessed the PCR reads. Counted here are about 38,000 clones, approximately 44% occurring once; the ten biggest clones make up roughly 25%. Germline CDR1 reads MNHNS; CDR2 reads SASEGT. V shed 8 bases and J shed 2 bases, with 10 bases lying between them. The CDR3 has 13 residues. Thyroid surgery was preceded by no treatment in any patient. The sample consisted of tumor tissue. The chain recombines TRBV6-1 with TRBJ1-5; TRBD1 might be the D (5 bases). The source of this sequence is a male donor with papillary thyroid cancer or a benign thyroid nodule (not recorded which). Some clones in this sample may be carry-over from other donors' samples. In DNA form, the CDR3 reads TGTGCCAGCGGGGGTATTGGCAATCAGCCCCAGCATTTT. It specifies CASGGIGNQPQHF.